The 17 T cell receptor beta chains below all came from one sample that was sequenced in a study of T-cell memory formation after mild COVID-19. In TCRdb, the 5' RACE reads were re-called with MiXCR into one record per CDR3 protein. The top ten clones hold 7% to 9% of a sample with fewer than 650,000 distinct CDR3 sequences, about a fifth of them seen once. Sequencing was carried out using PBMCs or a T cell subset sorted from them (not recorded which). All receptors derive from an adult woman who had mild COVID-19 (a few samples of this study predate the infection). Cell type and time point are not known.

This clonotype was detected only a few times. The chain employs TRBV5-1 and TRBJ1-4; D remains unclear. CDR3 length: 14 amino acids. Deletions cut 4 bases from V and 3 bases from J, with 10 bases between. CDR1 is SGHRS, CDR2 YFSETQ, per germline. The DNA of the CDR3 is TGCGCCAGCAGCCGTCCTGACCCTAATGAAAAACTGTTTTTT. This codes for CASSRPDPNEKLFF.

This clonotype was found many times. The rearrangement joins TRBV10-3 to TRBJ2-5; D assignment may be TRBD1 or TRBD2 (5 bases each). The CDR3 has 13 residues. Trimming stripped 4 bases from V and 5 bases from J, with 11 bases between. CDR1 and CDR2 (germline): ENHRY, SYGVKD. This chain's CDR3 is CAISVRGEETQYF. The CDR3 coding sequence is TGTGCCATCAGTGTAAGAGGGGAGGAGACCCAGTACTTC.

The genes are TRBV11-1 and TRBJ2-7, with a tentative D call TRBD1 (6 bases). This CDR3 region has 13 residues. The V end was cut by 3 bases, the J end by 5 bases, with 11 bases between. Germline assignment: CDR1 SGHAT and CDR2 FQDESV (reference sequence). The CDR3 coding sequence is TGTGCCAGCAGCTTTGACAGGCCCCACGAGCAGTACTTC. Translated, it gives CASSFDRPHEQYF.

The sample holds one count of this clonotype. V usage is TRBV11-2 and J usage is TRBJ2-7; D is undetermined. This CDR3 has 10 residues. CDR1 and CDR2 from the germline V gene are SGHAT and FQNNGV. V dropped 8 bases and J dropped 4 bases, with 6 bases sitting between them. The CDR3 is CASARYEQYF. The CDR3, as DNA: TGTGCCAGCGCGCGTTACGAGCAGTACTTC.

The chain uses TRBV11-3 and TRBJ2-1; 7 bases map to TRBD2. The germline gives CDR1 SGHNT, CDR2 YENEEA. J was trimmed by 7 bases and V by 4 bases; bases with no gene match: 10. The CDR3 covers 15 residues. Written as DNA, the CDR3 is TGTGCCAGCAGCTACGGGAGGAACGCGCGTAATGAGCAGTTCTTC. Encoded protein: CASSYGRNARNEQFF.

This chain links TRBV20-1 with TRBJ2-2, with D perhaps matching TRBD2 (6 bases). The ends were cut back, 1 base at V and 3 bases at J, with 12 bases in the middle. CDR3 length equals 15 residues. Looked up from germline, CDR1 is DFQATT and CDR2 is SNEGSKA (reference sequence). DNA for the CDR3: TGCAGTGCTAGAGTGGCGGGAACGGACACCGGGGAGCTGTTTTTT. Encoded protein: CSARVAGTDTGELFF.

The V gene is TRBV9, the J gene TRBJ2-2, with TRBD2 identical over 14 bases. Germline V gives CDR1 SGDLS, CDR2 YYNGEE. Trimming at V came to 3 bases and at J to 4 bases, leaving 2 bases not matched to a gene. The CDR3 consists of 16 residues. This CDR3 reads CASSAGLAGVTGELFF. The CDR3 DNA follows: TGTGCCAGCAGCGCGGGACTAGCGGGAGTCACCGGGGAGCTGTTTTTT.

The CDR3 DNA sequence: TGTGCCAGCATGAGGTATTTCACAGGGCCGTTCTTC. This encodes CASMRYFTGPFF. The chain carries TRBV12-3 or TRBV12-4 and TRBJ2-1; D possibly corresponds to TRBD1 (6 bases). Trimming stripped 7 bases from V and 15 bases from J, with 19 bases between. This CDR3 region has 12 residues.

This clonotype was observed a handful of times. The chain links TRBV15 to TRBJ2-1, with 7 positions matching TRBD2. The CDR3 contains 12 residues. The germline V gene encodes CDR1 LNHNV and CDR2 YYDKDF (reference sequence). V dropped 5 bases and J dropped 9; count of bases not matched to a gene: 4. The CDR3 DNA reads as TGTGCCACCAGCCCGACTAGCCTTGAGCAGTTCTTC. Its protein product is CATSPTSLEQFF.

The chain employs TRBV25-1 and TRBJ2-1, with D perhaps matching TRBD1 (6 bases). V lost 6 bases and J lost 3, with 15 bases in between. The CDR3 runs 15 residues. Looked up from germline, CDR1 is MGHDK and CDR2 is SYGVNS. The CDR3 DNA is TGTGCCAGCAGAAAACCGGGACAAGGCTACAATGAGCAGTTCTTC. Translated, it gives CASRKPGQGYNEQFF.

V and J are TRBV7-8 and TRBJ1-4; 9 bases align to TRBD1. V shed 5 bases and J 5 bases; nucleotides not matched to a gene: 9. Germline CDR1 SGHVS, CDR2 FQNEAQ. The CDR3 is 16 residues long. CDR3 coding DNA: TGTGCCAGCAGCGAGAGGGACAGGGCGGAGAATGAAAAACTGTTTTTT. Amino acid sequence: CASSERDRAENEKLFF.

This chain joins TRBV2 and TRBJ2-3, with D possibly being TRBD2 (5 bases). Deletions cut 6 bases from V and 2 bases from J, with 9 bases between. The CDR3 has 13 amino acids. Germline V gene data show CDR1 as SNHLY and CDR2 as FYNNEI. The CDR3 here is CASSGEITDTQYF. The CDR3 DNA follows: TGTGCCAGCAGCGGGGAAATCACAGATACGCAGTATTTT.

A few counts support this clonotype. The chain is built from TRBV7-6 and TRBJ2-1; 8 bases fit TRBD1. Germline V gene sequence: CDR1 SGHVS, CDR2 FNYEAQ. The CDR3 contains 14 residues. With V trimmed by 2 bases and J by 6 bases, 3 bases remained unmatched. CDR3 amino acids: CASSLSDRGNEQFF. The DNA for the CDR3 is TGTGCCAGCAGCTTAAGCGACAGGGGCAATGAGCAGTTCTTC.

The rearrangement joins TRBV3-1 to TRBJ2-2; the D is unclear. The CDR3 contains 17 residues. Germline CDR1 is LGHDT and CDR2 is YNNKEL (reference sequence). Trimming shortened V by 1 base and J by 3 bases, and 15 bases separated the two germline ends. CDR3 protein: CASSQVSRGSYTGELFF. CDR3 coding DNA: TGTGCCAGCAGCCAAGTAAGTCGCGGCAGTTACACCGGGGAGCTGTTTTTT.

This clonotype occurred a few times. The J gene is TRBJ2-7, the V gene TRBV27; TRBD1 is a possible D gene (6 bases). V lost 0 bases and J 3 bases, leaving 12 bases between the germline ends. Per germline, CDR1 MNHEY and CDR2 SMNVEV (reference sequence). The CDR3 length is 15 residues. The CDR3 is CASSLSGAEFYEQYF. The CDR3 DNA reads TGTGCCAGCAGTTTATCGGGGGCAGAGTTCTACGAGCAGTACTTC.

V gene TRBV24-1 combines with J gene TRBJ1-5; 12 positions agree with TRBD1. CDR3 length equals 16 residues. CDR1 is KGHDR and CDR2 is SFDVKD in the germline V gene. With V trimmed by 4 bases and J by 5 bases, 5 bases remained unmatched. The CDR3 loop reads CATSEGGQGAYQPQHF. CDR3 DNA sequence: TGTGCCACCAGTGAAGGGGGACAGGGGGCCTATCAGCCCCAGCATTTT.

This clonotype has just a few counts. This rearrangement joins TRBV20-1 to TRBJ1-1; D perhaps matches TRBD1 (5 bases). Trimming left V 4 bases short and J 1 base short, with 10 bases between. From germline, CDR1 is DFQATT and CDR2 SNEGSKA (reference sequence). The CDR3 spans 13 residues. The CDR3 region is CSAIRQPNTEAFF. CDR3 DNA sequence: TGCAGTGCTATCCGACAGCCGAACACTGAAGCTTTCTTT.